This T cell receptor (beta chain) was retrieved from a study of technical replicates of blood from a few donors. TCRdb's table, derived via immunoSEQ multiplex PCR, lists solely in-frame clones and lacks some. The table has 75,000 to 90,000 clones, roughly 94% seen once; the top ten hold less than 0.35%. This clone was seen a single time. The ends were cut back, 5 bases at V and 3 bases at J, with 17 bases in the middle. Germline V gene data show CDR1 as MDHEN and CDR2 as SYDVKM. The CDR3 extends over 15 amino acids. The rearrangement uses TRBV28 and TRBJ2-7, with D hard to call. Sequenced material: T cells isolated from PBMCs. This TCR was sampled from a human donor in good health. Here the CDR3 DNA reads TGTGCCAGCAGTCTACTCCCGTCTCCCAACTACGAGCAGTACTTC. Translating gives CASSLLPSPNYEQYF.